This is a list of T cell receptor beta chains from one sample in a study of shared clonotypes between healthy human individuals. Here immunoSEQ multiplex PCR was the method, and the copy in TCRdb shows in-frame clones only, minus some. The table includes about 490,000 clones, about 80% detected once. Sequencing input: PBMCs. These receptors were obtained from a woman in her thirties or forties in good health. Some clones in this sample may be carry-over from other donors' samples. Both conserved end residues are part of each CDR3. Each record gives: D gene, J gene, CDR3 length, V gene, clone size, CDR3 DNA, CDR3 protein. D genes are given only for firm matches. Clone size is shown for a subset of rows, as once, few, many or a class of expanded clone.

TRBD2 TRBJ2-1 15 TRBV19 once TGTGCCAGTAGTAGACCGGGACTAGACCACAATGAGCAGTTCTTC CASSRPGLDHNEQFF
TRBD2 TRBJ2-3 16 TRBV7-3 . TGTGCCAGCAGCTTAATAGCGGGAGGGGGGACAGATACGCAGTATTTT CASSLIAGGGTDTQYF
. TRBJ1-1 13 TRBV7-2 . TGTGCCAGCAGCTTAGGGGCCAACACTGAAGCTTTCTTT CASSLGANTEAFF
TRBD1 TRBJ1-5 15 TRBV29-1 . TGCAGCGTTGCAGGGACAGGGGGCAGCAATCAGCCCCAGCATTTT CSVAGTGGSNQPQHF
TRBD2 TRBJ2-7 15 TRBV10-2 . TGCGCCAGCAGTGATTCTAGCGGGAGCTCCTACGAGCAGTACTTC CASSDSSGSSYEQYF
TRBD2 TRBJ2-2 18 TRBV9 . TGTGCCAGCAGCGTAGAAGTAGCGGGAGCTCCGAACACCGGGGAGCTGTTTTTT CASSVEVAGAPNTGELFF
. TRBJ1-2 15 TRBV9 . TGTGCCAGCAGCGTTAGACAGAGCTTAGACTATGGCTACACCTTC CASSVRQSLDYGYTF
. TRBJ2-1 16 TRBV6-5 . TGTGCCAGCAGTTCCCTCGGGGAAGGGGGCTACAATGAGCAGTTCTTC CASSSLGEGGYNEQFF
. TRBJ2-2 16 TRBV5-4 . TGTGCCAGCAGCTTGGGGTCCGGGACATACACCGGGGAGCTGTTTTTT CASSLGSGTYTGELFF
. TRBJ1-2 14 TRBV5-1 . TGCGCCAGCAGGGCCGCCCCCGGGGCCTATGGCTACACCTTC CASRAAPGAYGYTF
TRBD1 TRBJ1-2 13 TRBV29-1 . TGCAGCGTTCATGGGACAGGGACGGACGGCTACACCTTC CSVHGTGTDGYTF
. TRBJ2-7 15 TRBV6-1 . TGTGCCAGCAGTGAAATGGCTAGCTTGCCGAACGAGCAGTACTTC CASSEMASLPNEQYF
. TRBJ2-1 12 TRBV6-6 . TGTGCCAGCAGTTACCCGGGGGATGAGCAGTTCTTC CASSYPGDEQFF
TRBD1 TRBJ1-2 16 TRBV28 . TGTGCCAGCAGTTTCCCAGGGGCAGGGGGCCGCTATGGCTACACCTTC CASSFPGAGGRYGYTF
. TRBJ2-7 17 TRBV4-2 . TGTGCCAGCAGCCAAGAGTCGACTATGCCTCCGATCTACGAGCAGTACTTC CASSQESTMPPIYEQYF
. TRBJ2-2 14 TRBV11-2 few TGTGCCAGCACCTGGATCTGGGACACCGGGGAGCTGTTTTTT CASTWIWDTGELFF
. TRBJ1-2 14 TRBV4-3 . TGCGCCAGCAGCCAAGAAAGGGGCAGCTATGGCTACACCTTC CASSQERGSYGYTF
. TRBJ2-1 11 TRBV7-9 . TGTGCCAGTTCCGGGTACAATGAGCAGTTCTTC CASSGYNEQFF
TRBD1 TRBJ2-5 16 TRBV28 . TGTGCCAGCAGTTTGATCTCAGGGGGCGGGCGAGAGACCCAGTACTTC CASSLISGGGRETQYF
TRBD2 TRBJ2-5 18 TRBV11-2 . TGTGCCAGCAGCTTAGGACTAGCGGGAGAAGGGGACTCGGAGACCCAGTACTTC CASSLGLAGEGDSETQYF
TRBD1 TRBJ2-2 16 TRBV30 . TGTGCCTGGAGTGTAAACAGGGGTTGGGACACCGGGGAGCTGTTTTTT CAWSVNRGWDTGELFF
. TRBJ2-5 15 TRBV9 . TGTGCCAGCAGCGCTAGATCCAGAGCCCGGGGGACCCAGTACTTC CASSARSRARGTQYF
. TRBJ2-2 14 TRBV6-5 . TGTGCCAGCAGGCCGGGAGAAGACACCGGGGAGCTGTTTTTT CASRPGEDTGELFF
. TRBJ2-1 14 TRBV6-4 many TGTGCCAGCAGTGACGGGGGCGGAGGGAATGAGCAGTTCTTC CASSDGGGGNEQFF
. TRBJ2-3 14 TRBV5-1 . TGCGCCAGCAGCATGGGTCCTCGCACAGATACGCAGTATTTT CASSMGPRTDTQYF
. TRBJ1-4 14 TRBV30 . TGTGCCTGGAGTGTGCAGGGTGTTAATGAAAAACTGTTTTTT CAWSVQGVNEKLFF
. TRBJ1-3 15 TRBV5-1 . TGCGCCAGCAGCCACGAGGGCCGCTCTGGAAACACCATATATTTT CASSHEGRSGNTIYF
. TRBJ2-7 13 TRBV14 . TGTGCCAGCAGCCATGAAATTGGGGCAAAGCAGTACTTC CASSHEIGAKQYF
TRBD1 TRBJ1-2 14 TRBV29-1 few TGCAGCGTTCCAGAGGAGGACAGGTCCTATGGCTACACCTTC CSVPEEDRSYGYTF
TRBD1 TRBJ1-1 15 TRBV10-3 . TGTGCCATCAGCGTGGACAGGGTGCAGGACACTGAAGCTTTCTTT CAISVDRVQDTEAFF
TRBD2 TRBJ2-7 15 TRBV11-2 . TGTGCCAGCAGCTCGGAGGGACTAGCGACCTACGAGCAGTACTTC CASSSEGLATYEQYF
TRBD2 TRBJ2-7 15 TRBV5-1 . TGCGCCAGCAGCTTGGCGGGCCCTAGAGCGGGGGAGCAGTACTTC CASSLAGPRAGEQYF
. TRBJ1-1 16 TRBV4-2 . TGTGCCAGCAGCCAAGAAGCGTGGGACACGAACACTGAAGCTTTCTTT CASSQEAWDTNTEAFF
. TRBJ2-1 15 TRBV10-1 . TGCGCCAGCAGTAGCACCGGGGGGCCCTACAATGAGCAGTTCTTC CASSSTGGPYNEQFF
TRBD1 TRBJ2-3 16 TRBV7-9 . TGTGCCAGCAGCCGGATACAGGGGGCATCGACAGATACGCAGTATTTT CASSRIQGASTDTQYF
. TRBJ2-7 14 TRBV7-2 . TGTGCCAGCAGCCCCGGGTCTGGCTCCTACGAGCAGTACTTC CASSPGSGSYEQYF
. TRBJ1-1 17 TRBV18 many TGTGCCAGCTCACCAGTGCATCGGGACTCGAGAGCAACTGAAGCTTTCTTT CASSPVHRDSRATEAFF
. TRBJ2-1 15 TRBV18 . TGTGCCAGCTCACCACGGACAGACCCCTCCAATGAGCAGTTCTTC CASSPRTDPSNEQFF
. TRBJ2-7 13 TRBV6-6 . TGTGCCAGCAGCTTCGGACAGTTCTACGAGCAGTACTTC CASSFGQFYEQYF
TRBD1 TRBJ1-5 15 TRBV28 . TGTGCCAGCAGTTTGACGGGTCGACAGGGGGTGCCCCAGCATTTT CASSLTGRQGVPQHF
TRBD2 TRBJ2-1 15 TRBV19 . TGTGCCAGTAGTAGCGGCAGGATCGGGAGGAATGAGCAGTTCTTC CASSSGRIGRNEQFF
. TRBJ1-3 11 TRBV30 . TGTGCCTGGGCACCCGGAAACACCATATATTTT CAWAPGNTIYF
. TRBJ2-7 15 TRBV4-2 once TGTGCCAGCAGCCAAGAGTTCGGGCCCCTCTCCGAGCAGTACTTC CASSQEFGPLSEQYF
TRBD1 TRBJ2-5 16 TRBV11-2 once TGTGCCAGCAGCTTTATCGGACAGGGCGTGAGAGAGACCCAGTACTTC CASSFIGQGVRETQYF
. TRBJ1-4 14 TRBV19 few TGTGCCAGTAGTGCTGGGGAGGTGAGGGAAAAACTGTTTTTT CASSAGEVREKLFF
. TRBJ2-7 16 TRBV6-5 . TGTGCCAGCAGTTACCGGAGATTCCTTAGCTCCTACGAGCAGTACTTC CASSYRRFLSSYEQYF
. TRBJ2-7 14 TRBV7-8 . TGTGCCAGCAGCGCATACCGACAAACTACCGAGCAGTACTTC CASSAYRQTTEQYF
. TRBJ2-7 15 TRBV7-2 . TGTGCCAGCAGCTTAGTCGGGGGCCCACCCTACGAGCAGTACTTC CASSLVGGPPYEQYF
. TRBJ2-1 15 TRBV7-9 . TGTGCCAGCAGCTTAAGGCTAAGCTCCTACAATGAGCAGTTCTTC CASSLRLSSYNEQFF
. TRBJ1-5 14 TRBV28 . TGTGCCAGCAGTACATGGACGGACAATCAGCCCCAGCATTTT CASSTWTDNQPQHF
TRBD2 TRBJ2-1 18 TRBV7-3 . TGTGCCAGCAGGACGACTAGCGGGAAGATGTACGACCACAATGAGCAGTTCTTC CASRTTSGKMYDHNEQFF
. TRBJ1-1 14 TRBV28 . TGTGCCAGCAGAACCAGAGTCATGAACACTGAAGCTTTCTTT CASRTRVMNTEAFF
TRBD1 TRBJ2-4 14 TRBV6-6 . TGTGCCAGCACCCCCGGGACAGGGGCGAACATTCAGTACTTC CASTPGTGANIQYF
TRBD2 TRBJ2-3 13 TRBV28 many TGTGCCAGCAGTTTAGGCGGGAGAGATACGCAGTATTTT CASSLGGRDTQYF
. TRBJ1-1 14 TRBV18 . TGTGCCAGCTCACCGGACGGCGGGGGCACTGAAGCTTTCTTT CASSPDGGGTEAFF
TRBD2 TRBJ2-7 15 TRBV18 . TGTGCCAGCTCACCGGTAGCGGGAGTAGGGTACGAGCAGTACTTC CASSPVAGVGYEQYF
. TRBJ2-5 14 TRBV5-4 . TGTGCCAGCAGCTTCGGTGCAGGGCAAGGGACCCAGTACTTC CASSFGAGQGTQYF
. TRBJ1-5 15 TRBV18 . TGTGCCAGCTCACCGAGTCCAACAAACCATCAGCCCCAGCATTTT CASSPSPTNHQPQHF
. TRBJ1-4 15 TRBV21-1 . TGTGCCAGCCACTCGACAGAGCCAACTAATGAAAAACTGTTTTTT CASHSTEPTNEKLFF
. TRBJ2-1 14 TRBV2 . TGTGCCAGCAGTGAGTACCGGAGCTACAATGAGCAGTTCTTC CASSEYRSYNEQFF